The present T cell receptor beta chain was sequenced within a study of blood T cell repertoires in COVID-19. This clone has just a few counts. The data were produced by immunoSEQ multiplex PCR, yet TCRdb's version contains in-frame clones alone and is incomplete. Of approximately 400,000 clones in the sample, 70% to 90% are singletons; the top ten hold 0.95% to 1.5%. The germline V gene encodes CDR1 MNHEY and CDR2 SVGAGI. The CDR3 length is 13 residues. V was cut by 7 bases and J by 4 bases, with 13 bases left in between. The specimen was peripheral blood. The clonotype comes from a man between 35 and 55 years old with acute or convalescent COVID-19. V usage is TRBV6-5 and J usage is TRBJ1-1; weak D call: TRBD1 (5 bases). The CDR3 DNA follows: TGTGCCAGCACACTGGGTAGGGGCACTGAAGCTTTCTTT. It codes for CASTLGRGTEAFF.